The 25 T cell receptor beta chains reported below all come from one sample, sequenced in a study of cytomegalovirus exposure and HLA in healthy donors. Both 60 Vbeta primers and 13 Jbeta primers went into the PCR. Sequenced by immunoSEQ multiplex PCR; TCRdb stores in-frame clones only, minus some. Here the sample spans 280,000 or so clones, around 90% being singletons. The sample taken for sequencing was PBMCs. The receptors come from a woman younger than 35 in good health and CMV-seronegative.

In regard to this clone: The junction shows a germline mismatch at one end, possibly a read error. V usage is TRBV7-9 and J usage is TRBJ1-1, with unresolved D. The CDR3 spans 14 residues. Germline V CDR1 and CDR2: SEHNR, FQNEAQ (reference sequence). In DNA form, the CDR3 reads TGTTCCAGCAGCTTAGATCGGGGGAACACTGAAGCTTTCTTT. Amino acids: CSSSLDRGNTEAFF. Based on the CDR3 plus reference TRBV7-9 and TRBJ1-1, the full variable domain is DTGVSQNPRHKITKRGQNVTFRCDPISEHNRLYWYRQTLGQGPEFLTYFQNEAQLEKSRLLSDRFSAERPKGSFSTLEIQRTEQGDSAMYLCSSSLDRGNTEAFFGQGTRLTVV.

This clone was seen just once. In DNA form, the CDR3 reads TGTGCCAGTAGTATCTTTGGCGGGGTCAAAGGAAACACCATATATTTT. Protein: CASSIFGGVKGNTIYF. V gene TRBV19 combines with J gene TRBJ1-3, with unresolved D. This CDR3 is built from 16 residues. Trimming stripped 3 bases from V and 4 bases from J, with 16 bases between. CDR1 is LNHDA and CDR2 is SQIVND in the germline V gene (reference sequence).

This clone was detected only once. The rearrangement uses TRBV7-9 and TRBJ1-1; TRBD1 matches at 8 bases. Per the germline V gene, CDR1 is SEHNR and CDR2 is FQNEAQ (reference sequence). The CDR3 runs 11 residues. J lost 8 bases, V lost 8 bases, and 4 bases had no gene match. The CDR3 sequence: CASAGGREAFF. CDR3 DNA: TGTGCCAGCGCAGGGGGCAGGGAAGCTTTCTTT.

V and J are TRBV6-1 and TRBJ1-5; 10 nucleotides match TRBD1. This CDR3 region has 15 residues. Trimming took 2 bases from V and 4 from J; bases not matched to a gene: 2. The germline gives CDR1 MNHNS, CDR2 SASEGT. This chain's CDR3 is CASSEMGQGNQPQHF. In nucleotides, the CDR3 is TGTGCCAGCAGTGAAATGGGACAGGGGAATCAGCCCCAGCATTTT.

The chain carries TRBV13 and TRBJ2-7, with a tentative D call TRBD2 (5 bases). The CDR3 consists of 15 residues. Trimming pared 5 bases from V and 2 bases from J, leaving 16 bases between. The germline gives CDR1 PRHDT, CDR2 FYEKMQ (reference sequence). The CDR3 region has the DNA TGTGCCAGCAGCCCCGCTGGGCCGGAGGCCTACGAGCAGTACTTC. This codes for CASSPAGPEAYEQYF.

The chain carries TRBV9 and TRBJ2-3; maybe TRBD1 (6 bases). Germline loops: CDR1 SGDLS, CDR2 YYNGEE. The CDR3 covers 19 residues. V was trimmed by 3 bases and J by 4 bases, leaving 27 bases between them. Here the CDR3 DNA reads TGTGCCAGCAGCGCCAACCTCGAGTTGTGGCAGGGGAATCCAGATACGCAGTATTTT. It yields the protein CASSANLELWQGNPDTQYF.

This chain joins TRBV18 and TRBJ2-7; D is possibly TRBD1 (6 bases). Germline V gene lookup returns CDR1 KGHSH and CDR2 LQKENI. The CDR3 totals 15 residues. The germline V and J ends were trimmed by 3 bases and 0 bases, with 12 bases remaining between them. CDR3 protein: CASSPRGPPSYEQYF. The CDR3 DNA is TGTGCCAGCTCACCCAGGGGACCCCCCTCCTACGAGCAGTACTTC.

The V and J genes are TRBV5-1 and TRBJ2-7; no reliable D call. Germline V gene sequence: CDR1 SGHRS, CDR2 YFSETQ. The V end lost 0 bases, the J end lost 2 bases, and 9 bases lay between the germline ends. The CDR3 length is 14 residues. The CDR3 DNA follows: TGCGCCAGCAGCTTGGGATCTGAGGCCTACGAGCAGTACTTC. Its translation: CASSLGSEAYEQYF.

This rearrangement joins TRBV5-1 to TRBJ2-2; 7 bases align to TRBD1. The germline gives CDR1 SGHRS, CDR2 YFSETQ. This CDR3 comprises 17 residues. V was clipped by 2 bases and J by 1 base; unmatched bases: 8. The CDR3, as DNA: TGCGCCAGCAGCTTACGTGACAGGGTAGGGAACACCGGGGAGCTGTTTTTT. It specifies CASSLRDRVGNTGELFF. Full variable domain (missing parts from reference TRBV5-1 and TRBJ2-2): KAGVTQTPRYLIKTRGQQVTLSCSPISGHRSVSWYQQTPGQGLQFLFEYFSETQRNKGNFPGRFSGRQFSNSRSEMNVSTLELGDSALYLCASSLRDRVGNTGELFFGEGSRLTVL.

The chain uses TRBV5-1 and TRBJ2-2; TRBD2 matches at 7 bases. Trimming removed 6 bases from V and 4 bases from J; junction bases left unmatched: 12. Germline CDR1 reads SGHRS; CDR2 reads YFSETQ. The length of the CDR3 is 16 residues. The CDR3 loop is CASTDDRGGGTGELFF. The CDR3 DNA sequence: TGCGCCAGCACCGACGACCGTGGCGGGGGCACCGGGGAGCTGTTTTTT.

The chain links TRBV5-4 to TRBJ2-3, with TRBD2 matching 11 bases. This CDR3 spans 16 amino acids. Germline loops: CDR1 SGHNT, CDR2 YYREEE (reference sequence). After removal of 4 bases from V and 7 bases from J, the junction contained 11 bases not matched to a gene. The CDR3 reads CASSLRTSGSQYTQYF. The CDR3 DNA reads TGTGCCAGCAGCCTAAGGACTAGCGGGTCACAATATACGCAGTATTTT.

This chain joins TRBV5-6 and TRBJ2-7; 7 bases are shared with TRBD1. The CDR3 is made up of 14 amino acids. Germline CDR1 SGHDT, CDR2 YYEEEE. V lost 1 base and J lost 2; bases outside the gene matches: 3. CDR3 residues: CASSLTGQPYEQYF. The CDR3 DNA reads TGTGCCAGCAGCTTGACGGGACAGCCCTACGAGCAGTACTTC.

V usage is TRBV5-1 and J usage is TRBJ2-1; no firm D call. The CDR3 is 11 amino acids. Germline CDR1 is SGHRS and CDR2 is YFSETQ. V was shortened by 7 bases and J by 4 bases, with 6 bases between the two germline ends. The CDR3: CASLSYNEQFF. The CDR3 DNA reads TGCGCCAGCCTAAGTTACAATGAGCAGTTCTTC.

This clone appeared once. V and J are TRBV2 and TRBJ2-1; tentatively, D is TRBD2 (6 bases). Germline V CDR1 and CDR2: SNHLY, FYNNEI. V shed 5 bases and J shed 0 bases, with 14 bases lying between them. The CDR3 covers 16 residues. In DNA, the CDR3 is TGTGCCAGCAGTAGACTAGGGGAGAGCTCCTACAATGAGCAGTTCTTC. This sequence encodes CASSRLGESSYNEQFF.

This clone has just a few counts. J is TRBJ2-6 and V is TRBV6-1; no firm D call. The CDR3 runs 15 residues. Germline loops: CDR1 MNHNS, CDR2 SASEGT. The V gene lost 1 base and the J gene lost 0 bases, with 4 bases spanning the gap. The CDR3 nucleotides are TGTGCCAGCAGTGAAGGCGGCTCTGGGGCCAACGTCCTGACTTTC. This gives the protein CASSEGGSGANVLTF.

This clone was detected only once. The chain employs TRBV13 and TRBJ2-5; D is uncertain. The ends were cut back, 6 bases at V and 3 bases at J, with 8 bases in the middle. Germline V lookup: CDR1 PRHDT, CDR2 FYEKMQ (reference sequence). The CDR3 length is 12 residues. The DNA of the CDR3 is TGTGCCAGCAGTTTTCTTGAAGAGACCCAGTACTTC. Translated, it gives CASSFLEETQYF. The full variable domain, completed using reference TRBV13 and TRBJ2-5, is AAGVIQSPRHLIKEKRETATLKCYPIPRHDTVYWYQQGPGQDPQFLISFYEKMQSDKGSIPDRFSAQQFSDYHSELNMSSLELGDSALYFCASSFLEETQYFGPGTRLLVL.

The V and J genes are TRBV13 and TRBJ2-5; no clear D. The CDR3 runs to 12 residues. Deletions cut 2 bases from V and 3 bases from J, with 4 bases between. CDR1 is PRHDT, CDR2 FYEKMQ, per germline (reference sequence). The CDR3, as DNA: TGTGCCAGCAGCTTAACTAAAGAGACCCAGTACTTC. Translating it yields CASSLTKETQYF.

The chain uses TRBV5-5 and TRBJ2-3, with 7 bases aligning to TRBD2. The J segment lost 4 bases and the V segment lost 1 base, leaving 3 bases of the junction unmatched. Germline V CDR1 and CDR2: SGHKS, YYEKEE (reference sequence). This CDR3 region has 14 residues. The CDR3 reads CASSLWGGPDTQYF. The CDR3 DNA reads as TGTGCCAGCAGCTTGTGGGGGGGTCCAGATACGCAGTATTTT. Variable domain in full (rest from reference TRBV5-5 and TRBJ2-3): DAGVTQSPTHLIKTRGQQVTLRCSPISGHKSVSWYQQVLGQGPQFIFQYYEKEERGRGNFPDRFSARQFPNYSSELNVNALLLGDSALYLCASSLWGGPDTQYFGPGTRLTVL.

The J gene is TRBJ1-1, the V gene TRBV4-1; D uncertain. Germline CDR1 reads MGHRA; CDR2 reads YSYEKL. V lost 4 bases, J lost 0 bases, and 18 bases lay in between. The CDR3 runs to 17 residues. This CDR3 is CASSPVGRGPMNTEAFF. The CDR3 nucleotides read TGCGCCAGCAGCCCCGTCGGGAGAGGTCCCATGAACACTGAAGCTTTCTTT.

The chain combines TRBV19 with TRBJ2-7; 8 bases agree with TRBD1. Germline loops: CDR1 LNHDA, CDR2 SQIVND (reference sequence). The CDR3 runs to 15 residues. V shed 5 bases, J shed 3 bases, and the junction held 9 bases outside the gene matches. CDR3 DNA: TGTGCCAGTAGTCTCCGGCAGGGGGCTTTCTACGAGCAGTACTTC. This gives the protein CASSLRQGAFYEQYF.

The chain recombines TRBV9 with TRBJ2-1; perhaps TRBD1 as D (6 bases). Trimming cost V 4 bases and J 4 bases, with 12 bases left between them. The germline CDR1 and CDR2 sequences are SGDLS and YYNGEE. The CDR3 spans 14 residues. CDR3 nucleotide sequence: TGTGCCAGCAGCCCCAGGGGAAAGTACAATGAGCAGTTCTTC. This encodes CASSPRGKYNEQFF.

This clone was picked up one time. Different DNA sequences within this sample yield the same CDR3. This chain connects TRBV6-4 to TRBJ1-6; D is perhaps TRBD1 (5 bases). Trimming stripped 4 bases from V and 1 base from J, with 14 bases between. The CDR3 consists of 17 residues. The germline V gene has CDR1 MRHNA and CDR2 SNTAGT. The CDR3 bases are TGTGCCAGCAGTGCCCCGGTACAGGCGTCCTATAATTCACCCCTCCACTTT. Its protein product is CASSAPVQASYNSPLHF.

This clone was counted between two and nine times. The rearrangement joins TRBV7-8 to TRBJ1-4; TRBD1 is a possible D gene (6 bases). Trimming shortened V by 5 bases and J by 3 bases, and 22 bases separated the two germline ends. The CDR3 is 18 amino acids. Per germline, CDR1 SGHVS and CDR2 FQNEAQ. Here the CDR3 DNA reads TGTGCCAGCAGCCCCCAACAGGGAGGGAAGTTAGCTAATGAAAAACTGTTTTTT. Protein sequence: CASSPQQGGKLANEKLFF.

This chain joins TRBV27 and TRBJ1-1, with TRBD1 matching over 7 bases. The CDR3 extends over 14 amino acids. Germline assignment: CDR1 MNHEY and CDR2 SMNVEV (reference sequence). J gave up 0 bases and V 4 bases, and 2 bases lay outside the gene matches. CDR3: CASSSGQLNTEAFF. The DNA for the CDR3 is TGTGCCAGCAGTTCGGGACAGTTGAACACTGAAGCTTTCTTT.

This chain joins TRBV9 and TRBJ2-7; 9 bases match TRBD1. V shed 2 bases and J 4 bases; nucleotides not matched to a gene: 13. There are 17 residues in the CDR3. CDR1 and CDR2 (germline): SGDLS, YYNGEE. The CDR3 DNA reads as TGTGCCAGCAGCGTGGGGACAGGGCCCCGCGTTATTTACGAGCAGTACTTC. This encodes CASSVGTGPRVIYEQYF.